Below, 26 T cell receptor beta chains from the same sample are listed, as sequenced in a study of T cells in localized non-small cell lung cancer. Sequencing was performed with immunoSEQ multiplex PCR; in TCRdb, only in-frame clones are kept and a portion is missing. This table holds about 1,400 clones, 23% found once. Sequences were derived from lung tumor tissue, sampled before any cancer treatment. The receptors derive from a male donor older than 55 with stage I squamous cell lung carcinoma.

This chain connects TRBV29-1 to TRBJ1-2; 7 bases are shared with TRBD1. Losses at the gene ends were 3 bases for V and 2 bases for J; bases not matched to a gene: 3. The CDR3 contains 13 residues. CDR1 and CDR2 from the germline V gene are SQVTM and ANQGSEA. CDR3 DNA: TGCAGCGTTGATGCGACAGGGAACTATGGCTACACCTTC. It codes for CSVDATGNYGYTF.

This clone was picked up a small number of times. The rearrangement joins TRBV11-3 to TRBJ2-1, with D unresolved. The V and J ends lost 3 bases and 7 bases respectively, with 13 bases between them. Germline V lookup: CDR1 SGHNT, CDR2 YENEEA. This CDR3 is built from 14 residues. DNA for the CDR3: TGTGCCAGCAGCTTCTCGGAAGGGCCGAATGAGCAGTTCTTC. Amino acids: CASSFSEGPNEQFF.

This clone was counted only a few times. CDR3 bases: TGTGCCAGCAGTAAACTGGACAGAACTGAAGCTTTCTTT. Translating gives CASSKLDRTEAFF. The chain employs TRBV6-8 and TRBJ1-1, with D possibly matching TRBD1 (6 bases). CDR1 and CDR2 from the germline V gene are MNHGY and SAAAGT. Between the trimmed V and J ends, which lost 5 bases and 5 bases, there was a span of 12 bases. The CDR3 is 13 amino acids.

The chain links TRBV6-1 to TRBJ2-3; 13 bases line up with TRBD2. The V segment lost 1 base and the J segment 4 bases; nucleotides outside the gene matches: 5. Germline lookup yields CDR1 MNHNS and CDR2 SASEGT. The CDR3 sequence is 17 residues long. The CDR3 DNA reads TGTGCCAGCAGTGAAGAAGGAGGACTAGCGGGAGCAGATACGCAGTATTTT. Residues: CASSEEGGLAGADTQYF.

In its sample, this clone is medium-sized (0.01 to 0.1%). V gene TRBV6-8 combines with J gene TRBJ1-2; 12 bases fit TRBD1. This CDR3 has 15 residues. V was pared by 2 bases and J by 8 bases, with 6 bases of the junction left unmatched. CDR1 MNHGY and CDR2 SAAAGT come from the germline V gene. CDR3 nucleotides: TGTGCCAGCAGTTACGCCGGGACAGGGGGCGTGGGCTACACCTTC. It yields the protein CASSYAGTGGVGYTF.

The chain joins TRBV27 to TRBJ2-3; 7 nucleotides line up with TRBD1. The germline gives CDR1 MNHEY, CDR2 SMNVEV (reference sequence). The CDR3 sequence is 14 residues long. The V gene end was trimmed by 6 bases and the J gene end by 2 bases; junction bases not matched to a gene: 5. The CDR3 DNA reads TGTGCCAGCAGAAGGGGGCTTGACACAGATACGCAGTATTTT. The encoded protein is CASRRGLDTDTQYF.

The chain couples TRBV6-8 to TRBJ2-3; D is undetermined. V shed 5 bases and J shed 2 bases, with 8 bases lying between them. The CDR3 contains 13 residues. Germline V CDR1 and CDR2: MNHGY, SAAAGT. The CDR3 reads CASSGYITDTQYF. CDR3 in DNA: TGTGCCAGCAGTGGCTATATCACAGATACGCAGTATTTT.

The V and J genes are TRBV9 and TRBJ2-3, with 14 positions matching TRBD2. Germline CDR1 reads SGDLS; CDR2 reads YYNGEE. The CDR3 runs to 16 residues. The V and J ends lost 1 base and 6 bases, in that order; junction bases with no gene match: 4. DNA of the CDR3: TGTGCCAGCAGCGTACGGGGACTAGCGGGAGCCGATACGCAGTATTTT. Its translation is CASSVRGLAGADTQYF.

This clone was counted only a few times. Other DNA sequences from this sample encode an identical CDR3 as well. CDR3 coding DNA: TGTGCCAGCAGCCTCCAGACAGGGCCGAACACTGAAGCTTTCTTT. Its translation: CASSLQTGPNTEAFF. V is TRBV11-3 and J is TRBJ1-1, with 7 bases lining up with TRBD1. This CDR3 has 15 amino acids. V lost 5 bases, J lost 1 base, and 7 bases stayed unmatched. Germline V gives CDR1 SGHNT, CDR2 YENEEA.

The V call is TRBV19, the J call TRBJ1-5; D gene ambiguous. V lost 6 bases to trimming and J lost 7 bases, with 13 bases between them. The CDR3 has 13 amino acids. Germline lookup yields CDR1 LNHDA and CDR2 SQIVND (reference sequence). The CDR3, as DNA: TGTGCCAGTAGCAGAAACTATAAACAGCCCCAGCATTTT. Amino acids: CASSRNYKQPQHF.

This chain joins TRBV19 and TRBJ2-5; D uncertain. CDR1 LNHDA and CDR2 SQIVND come from the germline V gene (reference sequence). The CDR3 spans 12 residues. Between the trimmed V and J ends, which lost 3 bases and 4 bases, there was a span of 6 bases. CDR3 coding DNA: TGTGCCAGTAGTATGAGCCCAGAGACCCAGTACTTC. Protein sequence: CASSMSPETQYF.

This clone was seen more than once but under ten times. The chain links TRBV11-3 to TRBJ2-2; no reliable D call. Germline V lookup: CDR1 SGHNT, CDR2 YENEEA. The germline V and J ends were trimmed by 3 bases and 0 bases, with 5 bases remaining between them. This CDR3 has 14 amino acids. The CDR3 reads CASSLPTNTGELFF. The CDR3 DNA reads as TGTGCCAGCAGCTTGCCGACGAACACCGGGGAGCTGTTTTTT. The full variable domain, its missing parts supplied by reference TRBV11-3 and TRBJ2-2, is EAGVVQSPRYKIIEKKQPVAFWCNPISGHNTLYWYLQNLGQGPELLIRYENEEAVDDSQLPKDRFSAERLKGVDSTLKIQPAELGDSAVYLCASSLPTNTGELFFGEGSRLTVL.

The chain carries TRBV6-8 and TRBJ1-1; 9 bases align to TRBD1. Germline V lookup: CDR1 MNHGY, CDR2 SAAAGT. The junction had 5 bases not matched to a gene; V was cut back by 5 bases and J by 1 base. There are 15 residues in the CDR3. CDR3: CASSGVDRGNTEAFF. DNA for the CDR3: TGTGCCAGCAGTGGGGTGGACAGGGGGAACACTGAAGCTTTCTTT.

The rearrangement joins TRBV11-3 to TRBJ2-2; D is perhaps TRBD1 (6 bases). The CDR3 extends over 14 amino acids. Trimming shortened V by 4 bases and J by 8 bases, and 14 bases separated the two germline ends. The germline gives CDR1 SGHNT, CDR2 YENEEA. Written as DNA, the CDR3 is TGTGCCAGCAGCTGGGACCAGGGGTATGGGGAGCTGTTTTTT. Its translation: CASSWDQGYGELFF.

This clone was recorded a few times. J is TRBJ1-3 and V is TRBV6-1, with D unclear. The CDR3 runs 16 residues. CDR1 MNHNS and CDR2 SASEGT come from the germline V gene. The ends were cut back, 1 base at V and 0 bases at J, with 10 bases in the middle. The DNA for the CDR3 is TGTGCCAGCAGTGAAGGATTCGCAGGCTCTGGAAACACCATATATTTT. Its translation: CASSEGFAGSGNTIYF.

This clone is judged large. V and J are TRBV6-8 and TRBJ2-1, with 8 positions matching TRBD2. From germline, CDR1 is MNHGY and CDR2 SAAAGT. The V gene end was trimmed by 2 bases and the J gene end by 7 bases; junction bases not matched to a gene: 7. The CDR3 spans 15 residues. CDR3 in amino acids: CASSYAGGRRNEQFF. The DNA for the CDR3 is TGTGCCAGCAGTTACGCTGGCGGGAGGAGGAATGAGCAGTTCTTC.

The V gene is TRBV18, the J gene TRBJ2-5; 7 bases match TRBD2. The V gene's germline CDR1 is KGHSH and CDR2 LQKENI. With V trimmed by 2 bases and J by 1 base, 10 bases remained unmatched. This CDR3 region has 17 residues. CDR3 sequence (DNA): TGTGCCAGCTCACCATTTCTAGCGGAGTGGGCCCAAGAGACCCAGTACTTC. Its translation: CASSPFLAEWAQETQYF.

This CDR3 reads CASSSTGTQETQYF. In nucleotides, the CDR3 is TGTGCCAGCAGCTCGACAGGGACCCAAGAGACCCAGTACTTC. The chain recombines TRBV11-3 with TRBJ2-5, with 7 bases identical to TRBD1. V was clipped by 4 bases and J by 1 base; unmatched bases: 3. The CDR3 consists of 14 residues. Germline V gives CDR1 SGHNT, CDR2 YENEEA.

The chain couples TRBV29-1 to TRBJ2-5, with 9 bases lining up with TRBD1. The CDR3 runs to 15 residues. Germline-derived CDR1 and CDR2 are SQVTM and ANQGSEA. Germline trimming cut 4 bases from V and 5 bases from J; bases unmatched to any gene: 11. The CDR3 protein is CSVVPGGTGTETQYF. The CDR3 DNA follows: TGCAGCGTTGTCCCAGGGGGGACAGGGACCGAGACCCAGTACTTC.

Remarks on this clone: One end of the junction does not line up with germline, which may come from a read error. The genes are TRBV11-3 and TRBJ2-1; 8 positions match TRBD2. The germline CDR1 and CDR2 sequences are SGHNT and YENEEA. The length of the CDR3 is 16 residues. DNA of the CDR3: TGTGCCAGAAGCTTAGTAAGCGGGGGCTGGTCCGGCGAGCAGTTCTTC. It specifies CARSLVSGGWSGEQFF.

The sample holds one count of this clone. The rearrangement joins TRBV19 to TRBJ2-2, with unresolved D. CDR3 length: 15 residues. CDR1 is LNHDA and CDR2 is SQIVND in the germline V gene (reference sequence). V shed 1 base and J shed 0 bases, with 6 bases lying between them. CDR3 residues: CASSIGGANTGELFF. The CDR3 DNA sequence: TGTGCCAGTAGTATAGGTGGAGCGAACACCGGGGAGCTGTTTTTT.

Relative to its sample, this clone is hyperexpanded. The chain is built from TRBV9 and TRBJ1-1, with D tentatively TRBD1 (6 bases). In germline, CDR1 is SGDLS, CDR2 YYNGEE. V was cut by 7 bases and J by 3 bases, with 13 bases left in between. The CDR3 is made up of 13 amino acids. The CDR3 spells CASCSTGYTEAFF. CDR3 DNA: TGTGCCAGCTGTAGCACAGGGTACACTGAAGCTTTCTTT.

This clone was seen a handful of times. The chain employs TRBV9 and TRBJ2-7; possible D gene TRBD1, 6 bases. Trimming cost V 6 bases and J 2 bases, with 18 bases left between them. The CDR3 sequence is 15 residues long. Germline CDR1 and CDR2: SGDLS and YYNGEE. CDR3 DNA: TGTGCCAGCAAGTACGGACAGCTGATAGCCTACGAGCAGTACTTC. It specifies CASKYGQLIAYEQYF.

Within the sample, this clone is hyperexpanded. The rearrangement uses TRBV11-3 and TRBJ2-4; D is undetermined. This CDR3 region has 14 residues. V shed 3 bases and J shed 0 bases, with 6 bases lying between them. CDR1 SGHNT and CDR2 YENEEA come from the germline V gene. CDR3 residues: CASSFKLAKNIQYF. The CDR3 DNA reads as TGTGCCAGCAGCTTCAAACTAGCCAAAAACATTCAGTACTTC. Together with reference TRBV11-3 and TRBJ2-4, the CDR3 gives the full variable domain: EAGVVQSPRYKIIEKKQPVAFWCNPISGHNTLYWYLQNLGQGPELLIRYENEEAVDDSQLPKDRFSAERLKGVDSTLKIQPAELGDSAVYLCASSFKLAKNIQYFGAGTRLSVL.

This CDR3 is CAISESGRIGYEQYF. In nucleotides, the CDR3 is TGTGCCATCAGTGAGAGTGGAAGGATAGGCTACGAGCAGTACTTC. The J gene is TRBJ2-7, the V gene TRBV10-3; D is unclear. V was pared by 2 bases and J by 3 bases, with 14 bases between. This CDR3 comprises 15 residues. Germline-derived CDR1 and CDR2 are ENHRY and SYGVKD.

The chain combines TRBV18 with TRBJ2-3, with TRBD1 matching over 8 bases. V trimming: 3 bases; J trimming: 2 bases; junction bases outside the gene matches: 4. The CDR3 is 15 amino acids. Per germline, CDR1 KGHSH and CDR2 LQKENI. The CDR3 DNA sequence: TGTGCCAGCTCACCTCGACAGGGGAACACAGATACGCAGTATTTT. Amino acids: CASSPRQGNTDTQYF.